The 27 T cell receptor beta chains below were found in one sample sequenced in a study of cytomegalovirus exposure and HLA in healthy donors (dated by TCRdb to 2016 to 2017). Receptor libraries were prepared by the immunoSEQ multiplex PCR assay. A mixture of 60 forward primers for TCR Vbeta segments and 13 reverse primers for TCR Jbeta segments was used in the multiplex PCR. The clones in this table, taken by TCRdb from immuneACCESS, are in-frame only. Not every clone is retained; where verified, under half of the shortfall comes from an unresolved V gene, and the cause of the rest is unknown. The sample table contains 45,000 to 60,000 clones; only one count was recorded for 60% to 85% of them. 8% to 8.5% of the sample is held by the ten biggest clonotypes. The sequencing input was PBMCs. The source of these receptors is a man in his thirties or forties in good health and CMV-seropositive.

The chain employs TRBV30 and TRBJ1-5; D might be TRBD1 (6 bases). Trimming removed 0 bases at V and 6 bases at J, with 18 bases between. The CDR3 runs to 16 residues. Germline V lookup: CDR1 GTSNPN, CDR2 SVGIG (reference sequence). The CDR3 region has the DNA TGTGCCTGGAGTGTACGCAGGGGCATGAGGGGTCAGCCCCAGCATTTT. Its protein product is CAWSVRRGMRGQPQHF.

V usage is TRBV7-8 and J usage is TRBJ2-5; 10 nucleotides match TRBD1. The CDR3 extends over 15 amino acids. Germline CDR1 and CDR2: SGHVS and FQNEAQ. Trimming removed 1 base from V and 5 bases from J; junction bases left unmatched: 4. The CDR3 region is CASSLGGQGGETQYF. DNA of the CDR3: TGTGCCAGCAGCTTAGGAGGACAGGGGGGTGAGACCCAGTACTTC. Drawing the rest from reference TRBV7-8 and TRBJ2-5, the complete variable domain is GAGVSQSPRYKVAKRGQDVALRCDPISGHVSLFWYQQALGQGPEFLTYFQNEAQLDKSGLPSDRFFAERPEGSVSTLKIQRTQQEDSAVYLCASSLGGQGGETQYFGPGTRLLVL.

This clone was counted once. V usage is TRBV5-1 and J usage is TRBJ2-5; a weak D match, TRBD1 (6 bases). CDR1 SGHRS and CDR2 YFSETQ come from the germline V gene. With 7 bases removed from V and 3 bases from J, the gap between germline ends came to 13 bases. The CDR3 has 13 amino acids. CDR3 region: CASGFAGEETQYF. The CDR3 DNA sequence: TGCGCCAGCGGGTTTGCAGGGGAAGAGACCCAGTACTTC.

J is TRBJ2-7 and V is TRBV18; perhaps TRBD1 as D (6 bases). Germline CDR1 and CDR2: KGHSH and LQKENI. This CDR3 spans 13 amino acids. With 5 bases removed from V and 1 base from J, the gap between germline ends came to 9 bases. The CDR3 sequence is CASSEDRSYEQYF. CDR3 nucleotides: TGTGCCAGCTCAGAAGACAGGTCCTACGAGCAGTACTTC.

DNA for the CDR3: TGTGCCAGCAGGGAGATGTTGTTTTCCTACGAGCAGTACTTC. Translated, it gives CASREMLFSYEQYF. This chain connects TRBV11-2 to TRBJ2-7; D gene ambiguous. The CDR3 contains 14 residues. CDR1 is SGHAT and CDR2 is FQNNGV in the germline V gene. V was cut by 6 bases and J by 1 base, with 13 bases left in between.

The gene calls are TRBV7-2 and TRBJ1-1; TRBD1 agrees at 9 bases. This CDR3 spans 15 amino acids. Trimming took 1 base from V and 4 from J; bases not matched to a gene: 4. Germline assignment: CDR1 SGHTA and CDR2 FQGNSA. CDR3 DNA: TGTGCCAGCAGCTTAGGTCGGACAGGGGTCACTGAAGCTTTCTTT. Translation: CASSLGRTGVTEAFF.

The chain is built from TRBV30 and TRBJ1-1; D is unresolved. Deletions cut 1 base from V and 8 bases from J, with 8 bases between. Per the germline V gene, CDR1 is GTSNPN and CDR2 is SVGIG (reference sequence). CDR3 length: 11 amino acids. This CDR3 reads CAWSDRGEAFF. CDR3 DNA: TGTGCCTGGAGTGACCGAGGGGAAGCTTTCTTT.

V and J are TRBV4-2 and TRBJ1-5; unclear D gene. In germline, CDR1 is LGHNA, CDR2 YNFKEQ. V was cut by 4 bases and J by 2 bases, with 3 bases left in between. The CDR3 loop spans 12 amino acids. In DNA form, the CDR3 reads TGTGCCAGCAGCCTCGGCAATCAGCCCCAGCATTTT. Residues: CASSLGNQPQHF.

The chain joins TRBV6-4 to TRBJ2-7; the D gene is possibly TRBD2 (5 bases). This CDR3 comprises 15 residues. The germline V and J ends were trimmed by 7 bases and 3 bases, with 19 bases remaining between them. The germline V gene encodes CDR1 MRHNA and CDR2 SNTAGT. The CDR3, as DNA: TGTGCCAGCAAATTAGGACTCACTTTTCACTACGAGCAGTACTTC. Translated, it gives CASKLGLTFHYEQYF.

This chain joins TRBV7-3 and TRBJ2-3, with 15 bases that match TRBD2. Trimming took 2 bases from V and 5 from J; bases not matched to a gene: 11. Germline V gene data show CDR1 as SGHTA and CDR2 as FQGTGA. The CDR3 consists of 19 residues. The CDR3 nucleotides read TGTGCCAGCAGCTTATCAGGCAGAGGGGGACTAGCGGGGGGAGATACGCAGTATTTT. Amino acid sequence: CASSLSGRGGLAGGDTQYF.

The chain joins TRBV6-6 to TRBJ1-2, with 7 bases lining up with TRBD1. V lost 6 bases, J lost 6 bases, and 4 bases stayed unmatched. The CDR3 is made up of 12 amino acids. Germline V CDR1 and CDR2: MNHNY, SVGAGI (reference sequence). CDR3 loop: CASRVGTDGYTF. The CDR3 nucleotides read TGTGCCAGCAGAGTAGGGACAGATGGCTACACCTTC.

V and J are TRBV7-6 and TRBJ2-1; D may be TRBD2 (7 bases). V lost 5 bases to trimming and J lost 0 bases, with 17 bases between them. The germline CDR1 and CDR2 sequences are SGHVS and FNYEAQ. The CDR3 loop spans 17 amino acids. CDR3 residues: CASSPGGGLSSYNEQFF. The CDR3 DNA reads as TGTGCCAGCAGCCCTGGGGGGGGGCTTAGCTCCTACAATGAGCAGTTCTTC.

Of note for this clone: The sample carries other DNA sequences with the same CDR3. The chain carries TRBV28 and TRBJ1-4; 7 positions match TRBD1. CDR3 size: 14 residues. Germline V gene lookup returns CDR1 MDHEN and CDR2 SYDVKM. V dropped 6 bases and J dropped 7; count of bases not matched to a gene: 8. The CDR3 loop is CASRTQGSGEKLFF. CDR3 coding DNA: TGTGCCAGCAGAACACAGGGGTCTGGTGAAAAACTGTTTTTT.

The chain has TRBV7-9 and TRBJ2-2; D possibly corresponds to TRBD1 (5 bases). The CDR3 is 15 amino acids. With 1 base removed from V and 1 base from J, the gap between germline ends came to 7 bases. Germline V gene lookup returns CDR1 SEHNR and CDR2 FQNEAQ (reference sequence). The CDR3 DNA is TGTGCCAGCAGCTTAGTTGACAGGAACACCGGGGAGCTGTTTTTT. Translation gives CASSLVDRNTGELFF.

The chain uses TRBV9 and TRBJ2-7; TRBD1 agrees at 9 bases. The J segment lost 9 bases and the V segment lost 4 bases, leaving 11 bases of the junction unmatched. CDR1 SGDLS and CDR2 YYNGEE come from the germline V gene. This CDR3 comprises 14 residues. CDR3 loop: CASSPTGGVSGQYF. CDR3 nucleotide sequence: TGTGCCAGCAGCCCGACAGGGGGAGTTTCGGGGCAGTACTTC.

The V and J genes are TRBV28 and TRBJ2-7; TRBD1 matches at 10 bases. Trimming removed 9 bases from V and 3 bases from J; junction bases left unmatched: 5. Germline V gene sequence: CDR1 MDHEN, CDR2 SYDVKM. CDR3 size: 13 residues. CDR3 bases: TGTGCCAGTCGACAGGGGGCTTTCTACGAGCAGTACTTC. Its translation is CASRQGAFYEQYF. Filled out from reference TRBV28 and TRBJ2-7, the complete variable domain reads DVKVTQSSRYLVKRTGEKVFLECVQDMDHENMFWYRQDPGLGLRLIYFSYDVKMKEKGDIPEGYSVSREKKERFSLILESASTNQTSMYLCASRQGAFYEQYFGPGTRLTVT.

The J gene is TRBJ1-1, the V gene TRBV23-1, with D unresolved. TRBV23-1 is an ORF; its function is uncertain. CDR3 size: 16 residues. The V end was cut by 2 bases, the J end by 1 base, with 14 bases between. CDR3 DNA sequence: TGCGCCAGCAGTCAAGAGTTCCCCACGGGGAACACTGAAGCTTTCTTT. Residues: CASSQEFPTGNTEAFF.

The chain recombines TRBV9 with TRBJ1-1, with 7 bases aligning to TRBD1. This CDR3 comprises 12 residues. Per germline, CDR1 SGDLS and CDR2 YYNGEE. J lost 11 bases, V lost 0 bases, and 4 bases had no gene match. The CDR3 coding sequence is TGTGCCAGCAGCGTAGGAGGGGGCCTGGCTTTCTTT. Its translation: CASSVGGGLAFF.

The genes are TRBV6-1 and TRBJ2-7; D is perhaps TRBD1 (5 bases). Trimming removed 5 bases from V and 1 base from J, with 6 bases in between. Germline V gene sequence: CDR1 MNHNS, CDR2 SASEGT. This CDR3 contains 12 residues. CDR3 bases: TGTGCCAGCAGTTGGACATCCTACGAGCAGTACTTC. Residues: CASSWTSYEQYF.

The chain couples TRBV5-1 to TRBJ2-4, with 9 bases fitting TRBD2. Germline trimming cut 4 bases from V and 6 bases from J; bases unmatched to any gene: 11. The CDR3 consists of 16 residues. The germline gives CDR1 SGHRS, CDR2 YFSETQ. The CDR3 DNA reads TGCGCCAGCAGCCCGTACCGCAGCGGGGGGAGAAACATTCAGTACTTC. Translation: CASSPYRSGGRNIQYF.

The genes are TRBV5-1 and TRBJ2-5, with 7 positions matching TRBD1. CDR1 SGHRS and CDR2 YFSETQ come from the germline V gene. The length of the CDR3 is 17 residues. V shed 2 bases and J 5 bases; nucleotides not matched to a gene: 15. The CDR3 nucleotides read TGCGCCAGCAGCTTTCAGGCAGGGGGTGCGTCAGCGGAGACCCAGTACTTC. This translates into CASSFQAGGASAETQYF.

The chain employs TRBV18 and TRBJ1-3; 9 bases are a match to TRBD1. The germline V gene encodes CDR1 KGHSH and CDR2 LQKENI. The CDR3 is 15 amino acids. Trimming cost V 4 bases and J 5 bases; bases outside gene matches: 6. This CDR3 is CASSQTTGGRNTIYF. The DNA of the CDR3 is TGTGCCAGCTCACAGACCACAGGGGGCCGAAACACCATATATTTT.

This chain joins TRBV7-6 and TRBJ2-1; 7 positions match TRBD2. Germline V gene data show CDR1 as SGHVS and CDR2 as FNYEAQ. The CDR3 contains 19 residues. Unmatched junction bases numbered 14, after V lost 3 bases and J lost 0 bases. The CDR3 sequence is CASSLGGVVAGSSYNEQFF. DNA for the CDR3: TGTGCCAGCAGCTTGGGCGGGGTAGTAGCGGGTTCCTCCTACAATGAGCAGTTCTTC.

Regarding this clone: The same CDR3 is also encoded by other DNA sequences in this sample. The V and J genes are TRBV6-5 and TRBJ2-7; D is unresolved. Germline lookup yields CDR1 MNHEY and CDR2 SVGAGI. Between the trimmed V and J ends, which lost 7 bases and 4 bases, there was a span of 8 bases. CDR3 size: 11 residues. CDR3 DNA: TGTGCCAGCACCGATACTTACGAGCAGTACTTC. It yields the protein CASTDTYEQYF.

The rearrangement joins TRBV6-5 to TRBJ1-1, with unresolved D. This CDR3 region has 13 residues. Between the trimmed V and J ends, which lost 2 bases and 9 bases, there was a span of 13 bases. CDR1 is MNHEY and CDR2 is SVGAGI in the germline V gene. The CDR3 here is CASSYEGAEKAFF. CDR3 in DNA: TGTGCCAGCAGTTACGAAGGAGCCGAAAAAGCTTTCTTT.

CDR3 in DNA: TGTGCCAGCAGCTTTCTAGCGGGGGGGCCAGCAGATACGCAGTATTTT. Its protein product is CASSFLAGGPADTQYF. The chain employs TRBV7-6 and TRBJ2-3; TRBD2 matches at 12 bases. The V and J ends lost 3 bases and 4 bases, in that order; junction bases with no gene match: 5. The CDR3 is 16 amino acids. The germline V gene has CDR1 SGHVS and CDR2 FNYEAQ.

This sequence joins TRBV6-1 and TRBJ2-5; 7 positions agree with TRBD1. CDR1 is MNHNS and CDR2 is SASEGT in the germline V gene. Losses at the gene ends were 4 bases for V and 1 base for J; bases not matched to a gene: 6. This CDR3 has 15 amino acids. This CDR3 is CASSAHYRGQETQYF. The CDR3 bases are TGTGCCAGCAGTGCTCATTACAGGGGCCAAGAGACCCAGTACTTC.